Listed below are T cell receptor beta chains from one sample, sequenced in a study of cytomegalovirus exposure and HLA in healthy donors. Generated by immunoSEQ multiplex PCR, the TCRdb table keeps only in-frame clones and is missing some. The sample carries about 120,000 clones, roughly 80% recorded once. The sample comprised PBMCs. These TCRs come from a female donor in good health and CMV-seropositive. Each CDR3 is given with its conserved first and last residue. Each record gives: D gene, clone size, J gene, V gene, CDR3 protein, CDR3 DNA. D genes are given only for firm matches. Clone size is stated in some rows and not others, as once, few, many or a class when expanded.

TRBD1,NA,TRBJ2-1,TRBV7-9,CASSLLGDGTVNNEQFF,TGTGCCAGCAGCCTACTTGGAGATGGGACAGTCAACAATGAGCAGTTCTTC
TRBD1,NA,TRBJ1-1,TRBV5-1,CASSSQGEAEAFF,TGCGCCAGCAGCTCACAGGGGGAGGCTGAAGCTTTCTTT
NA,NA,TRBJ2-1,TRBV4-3,CASSQENSYYNEQFF,TGCGCCAGCAGCCAAGAGAACAGCTACTACAATGAGCAGTTCTTC
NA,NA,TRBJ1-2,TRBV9,CASSAGQRLYGYTF,TGTGCCAGCAGTGCTGGACAGAGGCTCTATGGCTACACCTTC
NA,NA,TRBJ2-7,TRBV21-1,CASSTGLTRYEQYF,TGTGCCAGCAGCACGGGACTTACCCGGTACGAGCAGTACTTC
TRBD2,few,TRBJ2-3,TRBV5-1,CASSVPLGGVTDTQYF,TGCGCCAGCAGCGTGCCCCTGGGGGGGGTCACAGATACGCAGTATTTT
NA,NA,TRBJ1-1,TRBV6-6,CASVNRVNTEAFF,TGTGCCAGCGTTAACAGGGTGAACACTGAAGCTTTCTTT
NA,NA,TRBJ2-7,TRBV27,CASSPIDRSGDYEQYF,TGTGCCAGCAGCCCCATCGACCGGTCAGGGGACTACGAGCAGTACTTC
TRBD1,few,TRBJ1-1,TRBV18,CASSLLSGTGGIVTEAFF,TGTGCCAGCTCACTACTATCCGGGACAGGGGGTATCGTCACTGAAGCTTTCTTT
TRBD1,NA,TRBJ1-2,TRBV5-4,CASSGYRGGGYTF,TGTGCCAGCAGCGGATACAGGGGAGGCGGCTACACCTTC
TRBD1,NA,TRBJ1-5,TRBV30,CAWSTGGGNQPQHF,TGTGCCTGGAGTACAGGGGGTGGCAATCAGCCCCAGCATTTT
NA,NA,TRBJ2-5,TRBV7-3,CASSLGQEETQYF,TGTGCCAGCAGCTTAGGGCAGGAAGAGACCCAGTACTTC
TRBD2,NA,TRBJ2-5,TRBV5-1,CASSSWEGVETQYF,TGCGCCAGCAGCTCGTGGGAGGGCGTTGAGACCCAGTACTTC
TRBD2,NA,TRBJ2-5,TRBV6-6,CASSRAGGRQETQYF,TGTGCCAGCAGTCGAGCGGGGGGTAGACAAGAGACCCAGTACTTC
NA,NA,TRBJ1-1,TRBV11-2,CASSLGHYTEAFF,TGTGCCAGCAGCTTGGGACATTACACTGAAGCTTTCTTT
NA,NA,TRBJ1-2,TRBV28,CASSLTGGASFYGYTF,TGTGCCAGCAGTTTAACGGGGGGCGCATCATTTTATGGCTACACCTTC
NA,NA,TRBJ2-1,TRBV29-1,CSVVRGGDNEQFF,TGCAGCGTTGTGAGGGGGGGCGACAATGAGCAGTTCTTC
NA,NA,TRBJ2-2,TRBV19,CASRELRGDTGELFF,TGTGCCAGTAGAGAGTTAAGAGGAGACACCGGGGAGCTGTTTTTT
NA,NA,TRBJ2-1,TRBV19,CASARWGSEQFF,TGTGCCAGTGCGAGGTGGGGCAGTGAGCAGTTCTTC
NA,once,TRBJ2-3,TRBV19,CATPGQQDSDTQYF,TGTGCGACTCCCGGACAGCAGGACTCAGATACGCAGTATTTT
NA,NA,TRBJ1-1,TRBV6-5,CASSRVHRDTEAFF,TGTGCCAGCAGCCGGGTCCATCGGGACACTGAAGCTTTCTTT
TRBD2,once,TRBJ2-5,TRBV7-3,CASSNLAGGPPETQYF,TGTGCCAGCAGCAACTTAGCGGGGGGGCCCCCAGAGACCCAGTACTTC
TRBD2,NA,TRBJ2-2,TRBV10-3,CAISEGRGPGELFF,TGTGCCATCAGTGAGGGGAGGGGCCCCGGGGAGCTGTTTTTT
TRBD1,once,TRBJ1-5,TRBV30,CAFGQGINSNQPQHF,TGTGCCTTCGGACAGGGAATCAATAGCAATCAGCCCCAGCATTTT
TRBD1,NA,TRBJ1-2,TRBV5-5,CASSLVTGGIGGYTF,TGTGCCAGCAGCTTGGTGACAGGGGGGATTGGTGGCTACACCTTC
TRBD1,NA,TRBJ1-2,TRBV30,CAWSVRQGAWGYTF,TGTGCCTGGAGTGTTCGGCAGGGGGCGTGGGGCTACACCTTC
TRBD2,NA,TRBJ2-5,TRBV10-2,CASSGVAGGSQETQYF,TGCGCCAGCAGTGGGGTAGCGGGGGGATCACAAGAGACCCAGTACTTC
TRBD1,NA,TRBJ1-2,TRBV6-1,CASSGTGTGSNYGYTF,TGTGCCAGCAGTGGAACCGGGACAGGCTCTAACTATGGCTACACCTTC
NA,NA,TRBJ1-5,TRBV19,CASSGSSNQPQHF,TGTGCCAGTTCCGGGTCTAGCAATCAGCCCCAGCATTTT
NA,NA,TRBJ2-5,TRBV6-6,CASSHKETQYF,TGTGCCAGCAGCCACAAAGAGACCCAGTACTTC
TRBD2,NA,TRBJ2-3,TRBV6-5,CASSYGGGGATDTQYF,TGTGCCAGCAGTTACGGGGGCGGGGGGGCCACAGATACGCAGTATTTT
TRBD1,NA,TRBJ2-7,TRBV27,CASSTGGYEQYF,TGTGCCAGCAGCACAGGGGGCTACGAGCAGTACTTC
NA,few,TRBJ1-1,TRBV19,CASLNRGGNTEAFF,TGTGCCAGTCTAAATCGGGGGGGGAACACTGAAGCTTTCTTT
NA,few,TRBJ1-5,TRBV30,CAWGAESSNQPQHF,TGTGCCTGGGGAGCCGAGAGTAGCAATCAGCCCCAGCATTTT
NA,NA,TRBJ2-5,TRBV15,CATSKKGGPLVTQYF,TGTGCCACCAGCAAGAAAGGCGGGCCGCTAGTGACCCAGTACTTC
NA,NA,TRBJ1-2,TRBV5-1,CASSAPDYPNYGYTF,TGCGCCAGCAGCGCACCGGACTACCCAAACTATGGCTACACCTTC
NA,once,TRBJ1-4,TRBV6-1,CASSVYEKLFF,TGTGCCAGCAGTGTCTATGAAAAACTGTTTTTT
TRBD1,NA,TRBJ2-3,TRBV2,CASSGDRAGNTQYF,TGTGCCAGCAGTGGGGACAGGGCTGGTAATACGCAGTATTTT
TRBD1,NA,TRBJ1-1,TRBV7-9,CASSLTGETTEAFF,TGTGCCAGCAGCTTGACAGGGGAGACCACTGAAGCTTTCTTT
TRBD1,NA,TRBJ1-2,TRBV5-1,CASTGGANYGYTF,TGCGCCAGCACAGGGGGCGCGAACTATGGCTACACCTTC
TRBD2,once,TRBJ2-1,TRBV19,CASSLWTSGSSYNEQFF,TGTGCCAGTAGTCTTTGGACTAGCGGTAGCTCCTACAATGAGCAGTTCTTC
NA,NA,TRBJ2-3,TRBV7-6,CASSSPGVDTQYF,TGTGCCAGCAGCTCCCCCGGGGTAGATACGCAGTATTTT
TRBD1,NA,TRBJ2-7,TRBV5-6,CASSLGTGGPYF,TGTGCCAGCAGCTTGGGGACAGGGGGCCCGTACTTC
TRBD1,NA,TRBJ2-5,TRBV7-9,CASSRNPGTGDGQETQYF,TGTGCCAGCAGCCGTAATCCCGGGACAGGGGACGGACAAGAGACCCAGTACTTC
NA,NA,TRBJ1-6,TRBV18,CASSPSEAGNSPNSPLHF,TGTGCCAGCTCACCTTCCGAGGCGGGGAACTCACCTAATTCACCCCTCCACTTT
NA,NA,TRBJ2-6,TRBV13,CATHTSSGANVLTF,TGTGCCACTCATACCAGCTCTGGGGCCAACGTCCTGACTTTC
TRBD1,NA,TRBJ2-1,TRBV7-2,CASSFDRGNEQFF,TGTGCCAGCAGCTTCGACAGGGGGAATGAGCAGTTCTTC
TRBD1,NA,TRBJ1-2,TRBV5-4,CASSRTGDSYGYTF,TGTGCCAGCAGCCGGACAGGGGATAGCTATGGCTACACCTTC
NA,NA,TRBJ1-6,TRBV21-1,CASSVHREGFYNSPLHF,TGTGCCAGCAGCGTACACAGGGAGGGTTTCTATAATTCACCCCTCCACTTT
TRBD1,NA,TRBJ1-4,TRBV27,CASSFYRGYTNEKLFF,TGTGCCAGCAGTTTTTACAGGGGGTATACTAATGAAAAACTGTTTTTT
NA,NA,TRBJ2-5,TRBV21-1,CASRPTGLQETQYF,TGTGCCAGCAGGCCGACAGGGCTCCAAGAGACCCAGTACTTC